Listed below are T cell receptor beta chains from one sample, sequenced in a study of blood T cells in healthy people across ages. TCRdb fed the 5' RACE reads into MiXCR, producing one record per CDR3 protein. The sample consists of 700,000 or so distinct CDR3 sequences, around 38% of them appearing once. Specimen: blood. The receptors come from a man at least 80 years old in good health. Each CDR3 is given with its conserved first and last residue. A D gene is named only where the DNA matches it firmly. A row's size may be missing; if present it is once, few, many or a size class.

j_call: TRBJ2-7
d_call: TRBD2
v_call: TRBV6-5
clone_size: .
cdr3_aa: CASSYSASGTYEQYF
cdr3_nt: TGTGCCAGCAGTTACTCGGCTAGCGGAACCTACGAGCAGTACTTC

j_call: TRBJ2-7
d_call: .
v_call: TRBV20-1
clone_size: .
cdr3_aa: CRGRKNSYEQYF
cdr3_nt: TGCAGGGGACGGAAGAACTCCTACGAGCAGTACTTC

j_call: TRBJ2-5
d_call: TRBD1
v_call: TRBV18
clone_size: .
cdr3_aa: CASSPGTGRQTQYF
cdr3_nt: TGTGCCAGCTCACCAGGGACAGGGCGGCAGACCCAGTACTTC

j_call: TRBJ2-6
d_call: .
v_call: TRBV11-3
clone_size: .
cdr3_aa: CASSSNGANVLTF
cdr3_nt: TGTGCCAGCAGCTCTAATGGGGCCAACGTCCTGACTTTC

j_call: TRBJ2-3
d_call: .
v_call: TRBV10-2
clone_size: few
cdr3_aa: CASSYGSGIATDTQYF
cdr3_nt: TGCGCCAGCAGTTATGGGTCAGGGATCGCCACAGATACGCAGTATTTT

j_call: TRBJ2-2
d_call: TRBD1
v_call: TRBV29-1
clone_size: few
cdr3_aa: CSVGTGDGGELFF
cdr3_nt: TGCAGCGTTGGGACAGGGGACGGCGGGGAGCTGTTTTTT

j_call: TRBJ2-1
d_call: TRBD2
v_call: TRBV20-1
clone_size: .
cdr3_aa: CSASGGARYLGNEQFF
cdr3_nt: TGCAGTGCTAGCGGGGGGGCCCGTTATTTGGGTAATGAGCAGTTCTTC

j_call: TRBJ1-2
d_call: .
v_call: TRBV5-6
clone_size: .
cdr3_aa: CASSLLGTNYGYTF
cdr3_nt: TGTGCCAGCAGCTTGCTTGGAACTAACTATGGCTACACCTTC

j_call: TRBJ2-3
d_call: .
v_call: TRBV7-9
clone_size: .
cdr3_aa: CASSFYLDAQYF
cdr3_nt: TGTGCCAGCAGCTTTTATCTGGATGCGCAGTATTTT

j_call: TRBJ2-7
d_call: .
v_call: TRBV20-1
clone_size: once
cdr3_aa: CAGTDSYEQYF
cdr3_nt: TGCGCAGGAACAGATTCCTACGAGCAGTACTTC

j_call: TRBJ2-2
d_call: .
v_call: TRBV20-1
clone_size: .
cdr3_aa: CSAFAGGLIGELFF
cdr3_nt: TGCAGTGCTTTTGCAGGGGGGCTGATCGGGGAGCTGTTTTTT

j_call: TRBJ2-1
d_call: TRBD2
v_call: TRBV9
clone_size: few
cdr3_aa: CASSEGSGRVNEQFF
cdr3_nt: TGTGCCAGCAGCGAAGGGAGCGGGAGAGTCAATGAGCAGTTCTTC

j_call: TRBJ2-5
d_call: TRBD2
v_call: TRBV7-2
clone_size: many
cdr3_aa: CASSLSSGGAAQETQYF
cdr3_nt: TGTGCCAGCAGCTTATCTAGCGGGGGGGCGGCTCAAGAGACCCAGTACTTC

j_call: TRBJ2-3
d_call: .
v_call: TRBV20-1
clone_size: few
cdr3_aa: CSARDEADFTDTQYF
cdr3_nt: TGCAGTGCTAGAGATGAGGCGGATTTCACAGATACGCAGTATTTT

j_call: TRBJ2-6
d_call: .
v_call: TRBV6-1
clone_size: .
cdr3_aa: CASRDWTPGSGANVLTF
cdr3_nt: TGTGCCAGCAGAGACTGGACCCCAGGGTCTGGGGCCAACGTCCTGACTTTC

j_call: TRBJ2-1
d_call: TRBD2
v_call: TRBV12-3/TRBV12-4
clone_size: few
cdr3_aa: CASSSGTRSYNEQFF
cdr3_nt: TGTGCCAGCAGCTCCGGGACTAGGTCCTACAATGAGCAGTTCTTC

j_call: TRBJ2-5
d_call: .
v_call: TRBV6-2/TRBV6-3
clone_size: .
cdr3_aa: CASSTGVQTQYF
cdr3_nt: TGTGCCAGCAGCACGGGCGTGCAGACCCAGTACTTC

j_call: TRBJ2-3
d_call: TRBD2
v_call: TRBV12-3/TRBV12-4
clone_size: once
cdr3_aa: CASSSGTSGNIYAQYF
cdr3_nt: TGTGCCAGCAGTTCAGGGACTAGCGGGAATATATATGCGCAGTATTTT

j_call: TRBJ2-7
d_call: TRBD2
v_call: TRBV20-1
clone_size: few
cdr3_aa: CSAPKPAGVSNEQYF
cdr3_nt: TGCAGTGCCCCCAAACCAGCGGGAGTCAGCAACGAGCAGTACTTC

j_call: TRBJ2-7
d_call: .
v_call: TRBV3-1
clone_size: .
cdr3_aa: CASSQDSDYEQYF
cdr3_nt: TGTGCCAGCAGCCAAGATAGTGATTACGAGCAGTACTTC

j_call: TRBJ2-1
d_call: .
v_call: TRBV9
clone_size: .
cdr3_aa: CASSVGVGSSYNEQFF
cdr3_nt: TGTGCCAGCAGCGTAGGCGTTGGGAGCTCCTACAATGAGCAGTTCTTC

j_call: TRBJ2-1
d_call: TRBD2
v_call: TRBV30
clone_size: .
cdr3_aa: CAWSGTSLSYNEQFF
cdr3_nt: TGTGCCTGGAGTGGGACTAGCCTTTCCTACAATGAGCAGTTCTTC

j_call: TRBJ1-5
d_call: TRBD1
v_call: TRBV2
clone_size: .
cdr3_aa: CASSRQGVGNQPQHF
cdr3_nt: TGTGCCAGCAGCAGACAGGGGGTAGGGAATCAGCCCCAGCATTTT

j_call: TRBJ1-1
d_call: .
v_call: TRBV12-5
clone_size: .
cdr3_aa: CASGDLGGLAEAFF
cdr3_nt: TGTGCTAGTGGCGATTTGGGGGGGCTAGCTGAAGCTTTCTTT

j_call: TRBJ2-1
d_call: TRBD2
v_call: TRBV20-1
clone_size: few
cdr3_aa: CSARPIAGGPYNEQFF
cdr3_nt: TGCAGTGCTAGGCCGATAGCGGGAGGTCCCTACAATGAGCAGTTCTTC

j_call: TRBJ2-7
d_call: TRBD2
v_call: TRBV7-8
clone_size: few
cdr3_aa: CASSPNGLAGGEQYF
cdr3_nt: TGTGCCAGCAGCCCAAACGGGCTAGCGGGGGGCGAGCAGTACTTC

j_call: TRBJ2-7
d_call: TRBD2
v_call: TRBV29-1
clone_size: few
cdr3_aa: CSAGGEHEQYF
cdr3_nt: TGCAGCGCTGGGGGGGAACACGAGCAGTACTTC

j_call: TRBJ1-1
d_call: .
v_call: TRBV5-1
clone_size: .
cdr3_aa: CASSPMSRGQRSVEAFF
cdr3_nt: TGCGCCAGCAGCCCTATGAGCCGAGGACAGCGCTCTGTAGAAGCTTTCTTT

j_call: TRBJ2-1
d_call: .
v_call: TRBV20-1
clone_size: .
cdr3_aa: CSALEETQFF
cdr3_nt: TGCAGTGCTCTAGAGGAGACCCAGTTCTTC

j_call: TRBJ2-3
d_call: .
v_call: TRBV4-3
clone_size: many
cdr3_aa: CASSQEGLADTDTQYF
cdr3_nt: TGCGCCAGCAGCCAAGAAGGGCTAGCCGATACAGATACGCAGTATTTT

j_call: TRBJ1-1
d_call: .
v_call: TRBV10-3
clone_size: .
cdr3_aa: CAISESKGDTEAFF
cdr3_nt: TGTGCCATCAGTGAGTCGAAAGGGGACACTGAAGCTTTCTTT

j_call: TRBJ2-6
d_call: .
v_call: TRBV30
clone_size: .
cdr3_aa: CAWSEGGAGANVLTF
cdr3_nt: TGTGCCTGGAGTGAAGGGGGAGCTGGGGCCAACGTCCTGACTTTC

j_call: TRBJ2-5
d_call: .
v_call: TRBV20-1
clone_size: few
cdr3_aa: CSGLEQETQYF
cdr3_nt: TGCAGTGGATTAGAACAAGAGACCCAGTACTTC

j_call: TRBJ2-5
d_call: TRBD1
v_call: TRBV6-1
clone_size: .
cdr3_aa: CASSGGGTGGLETQYF
cdr3_nt: TGTGCCAGCAGTGGCGGCGGGACAGGGGGTTTGGAGACCCAGTACTTC

j_call: TRBJ2-1
d_call: TRBD2
v_call: TRBV9
clone_size: .
cdr3_aa: CASSKLAGVDNEQFF
cdr3_nt: TGTGCCAGCAGCAAACTAGCGGGAGTGGACAATGAGCAGTTCTTC

j_call: TRBJ2-3
d_call: .
v_call: TRBV20-1
clone_size: .
cdr3_aa: CSARDSGPVGGPMDTQYF
cdr3_nt: TGCAGTGCTAGAGATTCAGGGCCTGTAGGGGGGCCCATGGATACGCAGTATTTT

j_call: TRBJ2-1
d_call: .
v_call: TRBV7-3
clone_size: .
cdr3_aa: CASSLKARYEQFF
cdr3_nt: TGTGCCAGCAGCTTAAAGGCGCGGTATGAGCAGTTCTTC

j_call: TRBJ2-2
d_call: .
v_call: TRBV3-1
clone_size: .
cdr3_aa: CASSQSSAFTGELFF
cdr3_nt: TGTGCCAGCAGCCAATCTTCGGCGTTTACCGGGGAGCTGTTTTTT

j_call: TRBJ1-4
d_call: TRBD1
v_call: TRBV18
clone_size: .
cdr3_aa: CASSPTQGEKLFF
cdr3_nt: TGTGCCAGCTCACCAACACAGGGGGAAAAACTGTTTTTT

j_call: TRBJ2-3
d_call: TRBD1
v_call: TRBV20-1
clone_size: few
cdr3_aa: CSARDLGAGGADTQYF
cdr3_nt: TGCAGTGCTAGAGATCTCGGGGCAGGGGGAGCAGATACGCAGTATTTT

j_call: TRBJ2-1
d_call: TRBD1
v_call: TRBV2
clone_size: .
cdr3_aa: CASRERTGGQNEQFF
cdr3_nt: TGTGCCAGCAGGGAACGGACAGGGGGTCAAAATGAGCAGTTCTTC

j_call: TRBJ2-5
d_call: .
v_call: TRBV28
clone_size: .
cdr3_aa: CASSLGTYQETQYF
cdr3_nt: TGTGCCAGCAGTTTGGGCACTTACCAAGAGACCCAGTACTTC

j_call: TRBJ2-7
d_call: TRBD2
v_call: TRBV5-1
clone_size: once
cdr3_aa: CASTYSGSPHEQYF
cdr3_nt: TGCGCCAGCACATATAGCGGGAGCCCCCACGAGCAGTACTTC

j_call: TRBJ1-2
d_call: .
v_call: TRBV3-1
clone_size: .
cdr3_aa: CASSQVSGAAYGYTF
cdr3_nt: TGTGCCAGCAGCCAAGTGTCCGGGGCGGCCTATGGCTACACCTTC

j_call: TRBJ1-2
d_call: .
v_call: TRBV10-3
clone_size: .
cdr3_aa: CAIRGAGENYGYTF
cdr3_nt: TGTGCCATCAGGGGTGCAGGGGAAAACTATGGCTACACCTTC

j_call: TRBJ2-3
d_call: TRBD2
v_call: TRBV6-5
clone_size: .
cdr3_aa: CASSYSSLTGRGADTQYF
cdr3_nt: TGTGCCAGCAGTTACTCGTCACTAACCGGGAGGGGGGCAGATACGCAGTATTTT

j_call: TRBJ2-7
d_call: .
v_call: TRBV9
clone_size: .
cdr3_aa: CASSAYWSQTYEQYF
cdr3_nt: TGTGCCAGCAGCGCGTACTGGAGCCAAACCTACGAGCAGTACTTC

j_call: TRBJ2-7
d_call: TRBD1
v_call: TRBV5-1
clone_size: .
cdr3_aa: CASSTGATYEQYF
cdr3_nt: TGCGCCAGCAGTACAGGGGCTACCTACGAGCAGTACTTC

j_call: TRBJ2-5
d_call: TRBD2
v_call: TRBV6-2/TRBV6-3
clone_size: few
cdr3_aa: CASSASGRFETQYF
cdr3_nt: TGTGCCAGCAGTGCTAGCGGGAGGTTCGAGACCCAGTACTTC

j_call: TRBJ2-3
d_call: .
v_call: TRBV29-1
clone_size: many
cdr3_aa: CSGRQAGTDTQYF
cdr3_nt: TGCAGCGGACGACAGGCAGGCACAGATACGCAGTATTTT

j_call: TRBJ2-3
d_call: TRBD2
v_call: TRBV6-2/TRBV6-3
clone_size: .
cdr3_aa: CASQRGETDTQYF
cdr3_nt: TGTGCCAGCCAGCGGGGGGAAACAGATACGCAGTATTTT

j_call: TRBJ2-7
d_call: TRBD2
v_call: TRBV11-2
clone_size: .
cdr3_aa: CASTARGRDNEQYF
cdr3_nt: TGTGCCAGCACCGCGCGCGGGAGAGACAATGAGCAGTACTTC

j_call: TRBJ2-5
d_call: TRBD2
v_call: TRBV27
clone_size: .
cdr3_aa: CASRGLVGQETQYF
cdr3_nt: TGTGCCAGCAGGGGACTAGTTGGACAAGAGACCCAGTACTTC